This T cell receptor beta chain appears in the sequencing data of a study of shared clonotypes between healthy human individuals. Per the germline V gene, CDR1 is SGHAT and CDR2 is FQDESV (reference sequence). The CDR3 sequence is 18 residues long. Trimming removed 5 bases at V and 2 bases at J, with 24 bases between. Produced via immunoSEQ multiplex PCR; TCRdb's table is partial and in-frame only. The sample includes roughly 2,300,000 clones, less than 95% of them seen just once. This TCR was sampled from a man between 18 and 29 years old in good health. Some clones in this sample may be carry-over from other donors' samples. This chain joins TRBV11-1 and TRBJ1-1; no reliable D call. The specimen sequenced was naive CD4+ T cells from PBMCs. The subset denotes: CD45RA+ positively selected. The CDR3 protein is CASSKRGNRFGVNTEAFF. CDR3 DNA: TGTGCCAGCAGCAAACGGGGAAATAGGTTCGGGGTCAACACTGAAGCTTTCTTT. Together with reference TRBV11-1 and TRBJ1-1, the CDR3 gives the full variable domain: EAEVAQSPRYKITEKSQAVAFWCDPISGHATLYWYRQILGQGPELLVQFQDESVVDDSQLPKDRFSAERLKGVDSTLKIQPAELGDSAMYLCASSKRGNRFGVNTEAFFGQGTRLTVV.